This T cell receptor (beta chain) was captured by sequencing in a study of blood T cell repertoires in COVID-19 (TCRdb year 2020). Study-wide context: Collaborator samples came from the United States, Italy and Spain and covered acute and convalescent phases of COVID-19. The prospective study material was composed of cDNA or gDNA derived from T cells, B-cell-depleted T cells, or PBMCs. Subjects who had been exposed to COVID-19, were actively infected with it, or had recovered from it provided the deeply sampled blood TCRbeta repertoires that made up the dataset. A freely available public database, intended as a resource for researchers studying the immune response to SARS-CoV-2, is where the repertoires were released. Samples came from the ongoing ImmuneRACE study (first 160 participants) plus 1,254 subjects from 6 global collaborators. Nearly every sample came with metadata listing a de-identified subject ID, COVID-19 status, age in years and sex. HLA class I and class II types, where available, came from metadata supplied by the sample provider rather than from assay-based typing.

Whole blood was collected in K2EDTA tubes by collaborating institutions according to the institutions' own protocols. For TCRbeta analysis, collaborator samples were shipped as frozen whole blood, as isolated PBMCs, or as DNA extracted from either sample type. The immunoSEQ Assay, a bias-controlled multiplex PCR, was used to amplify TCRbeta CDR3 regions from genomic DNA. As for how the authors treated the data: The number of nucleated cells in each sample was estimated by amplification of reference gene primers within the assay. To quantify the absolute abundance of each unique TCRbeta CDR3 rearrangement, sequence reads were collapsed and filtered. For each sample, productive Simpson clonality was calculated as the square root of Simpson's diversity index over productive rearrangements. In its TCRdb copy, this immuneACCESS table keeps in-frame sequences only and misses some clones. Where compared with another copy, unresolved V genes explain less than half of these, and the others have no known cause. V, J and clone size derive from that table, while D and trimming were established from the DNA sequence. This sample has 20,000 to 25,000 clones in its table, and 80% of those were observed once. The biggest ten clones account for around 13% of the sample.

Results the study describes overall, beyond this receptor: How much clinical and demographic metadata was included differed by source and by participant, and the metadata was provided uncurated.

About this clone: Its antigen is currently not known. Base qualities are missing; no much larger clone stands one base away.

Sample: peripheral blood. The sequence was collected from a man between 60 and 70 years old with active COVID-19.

In nucleotides, the sequence is TGTGCCAGCAGTCCCGGGACTAGCGGGAAGGAAGAGACCCAGTACTTC. It is translated as CASSPGTSGKEETQYF. The chain joins TRBV11-3 to TRBJ2-5, with 13 junctional bases fitting TRBD2. For this chain, trimming is 6 bases at the V end and 3 bases at the J end, and the number of junction bases without a gene match is 7. From the cysteine up to the phenylalanine, the CDR3 has a length of 16 residues. Solely the CDR3 DNA is kept, with 48 bases framed from the first base. The germline V gene encodes CDR1 SGHNT and CDR2 YENEEA.